This TCR beta chain was documented in a study of shared clonotypes between healthy human individuals. About the research overall: There were three CD4 naive, three CD4 memory, two CD8 naive and one CD8 memory plates per donor. Findings and limits, study-wide: Investigators expected sequencing depth to affect clonotype sharing among donors.

The naive CD8 fraction comprised CD45RO-negative cells positively selected for CCR7 and excluded terminally differentiated effector memory CD45RA+ cells. Sorted-subset replicate PCRs used about 0.2 ug of genomic DNA. This amount corresponded to 30,000 to 35,000 T cell genomes. Assay: immunoSEQ multiplex PCR; the TCRdb copy retains only in-frame clones and omits some. Of nearly 600,000 clones listed, about 95% are singletons. To note about this clone: Its cognate antigen is unknown.

The germline V gene has CDR1 MNHEY and CDR2 SMNVEV (reference sequence). The CDR3 loop spans 13 amino acids. Trimming at V came to 5 bases and at J to 3 bases, leaving 3 bases not matched to a gene. The receptor's source is a woman between 25 and 40 years old in good health. The V call is TRBV27, the J call TRBJ1-2, with 7 bases identical to TRBD1. Material: naive CD8+ T cells sorted from blood. In DNA form, the CDR3 reads TGTGCCAGCAGTATGGACAGGTACTATGGCTACACCTTC. Protein product: CASSMDRYYGYTF.